The 14 T cell receptor beta chains listed next were all sequenced from one sample in a study of Ad26.COV2.S vaccination and SARS-CoV-2 variants. Indicated treatment: over 15 received Ad26.COV2.S at low or high dose, single or two shots; about 5 received placebo; per-sample allocation not given. The samples date from day 63 after the first vaccine or placebo injection. TCRdb keeps only in-frame clones here, not all; method: immunoSEQ multiplex PCR. The sample shows approximately 280,000 clones, around 87% of them seen only once. The material was peripheral blood, obtained in a trial of Ad26.COV2.S vaccine versus placebo. These receptors came from a person between 18 and 60 years old who received the Ad26.COV2.S COVID-19 vaccine or a placebo.

In this sample, this clone turned up a few times. V is TRBV5-1 and J is TRBJ2-7; possibly TRBD2 for D (5 bases). V lost 0 bases and J 4 bases, leaving 17 bases between the germline ends. Germline V gene data show CDR1 as SGHRS and CDR2 as YFSETQ. The CDR3 loop spans 16 amino acids. Written as DNA, the CDR3 is TGCGCCAGCAGCTTGGCCACTGTCGGACTTTTGTACGAGCAGTACTTC. The encoded protein is CASSLATVGLLYEQYF.

This clone is a singleton in its sample. The chain recombines TRBV3-1 (or the pseudogene TRBV3-2) with TRBJ1-2, with 8 bases fitting TRBD1. The CDR3 is 13 amino acids. The ends lost 1 base at V and 8 bases at J; junction bases unmatched: 3. Germline CDR1 is LGHDT and CDR2 is YNNKEL (reference sequence). The CDR3 is CASSQGPGGGYTF. CDR3 in DNA: TGTGCCAGCAGCCAAGGCCCAGGGGGCGGCTACACCTTC.

The chain uses TRBV5-1 and TRBJ2-7; 8 nucleotides line up with TRBD1. In germline, CDR1 is SGHRS, CDR2 YFSETQ. The CDR3 totals 15 residues. The V gene end was trimmed by 7 bases and the J gene end by 4 bases; junction bases not matched to a gene: 13. DNA of the CDR3: TGCGCCAGCTTCTCATCACCGGGACAGGAGTACGAGCAGTACTTC. Translated, it gives CASFSSPGQEYEQYF.

CDR3 bases: TGTGCCACCAGTGGTAGGACGGATAACTACAATGAGCAGTTCTTC. It specifies CATSGRTDNYNEQFF. The chain recombines TRBV24-1 with TRBJ2-1; D unresolved. The CDR3 totals 15 residues. Looked up from germline, CDR1 is KGHDR and CDR2 is SFDVKD. Trimming stripped 5 bases from V and 3 bases from J, with 13 bases between.

This chain links TRBV2 with TRBJ2-1, with TRBD2 matching over 7 bases. The CDR3 is 15 residues long. Trimming took 4 bases from V and 3 from J; bases not matched to a gene: 6. From germline, CDR1 is SNHLY and CDR2 FYNNEI. CDR3 region: CASSGSGGSYNEQFF. In DNA form, the CDR3 reads TGTGCCAGCAGTGGCTCTGGCGGGAGCTACAATGAGCAGTTCTTC.

In its sample, this clone was seen once. The V and J genes are TRBV3-1 (or the pseudogene TRBV3-2) and TRBJ2-5; D call uncertain. The germline CDR1 and CDR2 sequences are LGHDT and YNNKEL (reference sequence). The CDR3 sequence is 15 residues long. Trimming took off 5 bases at V and 3 bases at J, with 16 bases between the two ends. The CDR3 is CASSATQTAEETQYF. The CDR3 bases are TGTGCCAGCAGCGCCACACAGACGGCGGAAGAGACCCAGTACTTC.

V and J are TRBV12-5 and TRBJ2-7; TRBD1 aligns across 9 bases. V shed 1 base, J shed 2 bases, and the junction held 3 bases outside the gene matches. In germline, CDR1 is LGHNT, CDR2 FRNRAP. CDR3 length: 15 residues. CDR3 DNA: TGTGCTAGTGGTTTGGACAGGGGGCGTCCCTACGAGCAGTACTTC. It is translated as CASGLDRGRPYEQYF.

CDR3 DNA: TGTGCCTGGAGGGGCGACAGCTCTAACTATGGCTACACCTTC. It translates to CAWRGDSSNYGYTF. The chain couples TRBV30 to TRBJ1-2; D perhaps matches TRBD1 (5 bases). Deletions cut 3 bases from V and 0 bases from J, with 11 bases between. The CDR3 contains 14 residues. Germline CDR1 GTSNPN, CDR2 SVGIG (reference sequence).

This clone was found a few times. The chain employs TRBV6-1 and TRBJ2-7, with D possibly matching TRBD1 (6 bases). The CDR3 runs 15 residues. Germline CDR1 and CDR2: MNHNS and SASEGT. Trimming stripped 0 bases from V and 4 bases from J, with 13 bases between. CDR3 protein: CASSEAPGVQYEQYF. The DNA for the CDR3 is TGTGCCAGCAGTGAAGCCCCAGGGGTCCAGTACGAGCAGTACTTC.

The V and J genes are TRBV18 and TRBJ2-2; 8 nucleotides align to TRBD2. J gave up 6 bases and V 8 bases, and 8 bases lay outside the gene matches. From germline, CDR1 is KGHSH and CDR2 LQKENI. There are 14 residues in the CDR3. The CDR3 is CASPKRESSGELFF. As DNA, the CDR3 is TGTGCCAGCCCCAAGCGGGAGTCATCCGGGGAGCTGTTTTTT.

V usage is TRBV6-2 or TRBV6-3 and J usage is TRBJ1-2, with D unclear. The CDR3 length is 15 residues. Germline loops: CDR1 MNHEY, CDR2 SVGEGT. Trimming left V 4 bases short and J 3 bases short, with 15 bases between. The DNA of the CDR3 is TGTGCCAGCAGTTCCCACCTCCCGGATGACTATGGCTACACCTTC. Translated: CASSSHLPDDYGYTF.

This clone came up many times. Additional DNA sequences in this sample encode the identical CDR3. The chain recombines TRBV9 with TRBJ1-3; D ambiguous. The CDR3 has 13 residues. With 2 bases removed from V and 4 bases from J, the gap between germline ends came to 7 bases. Germline CDR1 SGDLS, CDR2 YYNGEE. This chain's CDR3 is CASSVGDGNTIYF. CDR3 sequence (DNA): TGTGCCAGCAGCGTCGGTGACGGAAACACCATATATTTT.

The V gene is TRBV23-1, the J gene TRBJ2-1; no clear D. TRBV23-1 qualifies as an ORF whose function is uncertain. The CDR3 has 13 residues. Trimming took 3 bases from V and 7 from J, leaving 10 bases between them. The CDR3 coding sequence is TGCGCCAGCAGTCAGGCAGGTAGAAATGAGCAGTTCTTC. This gives the protein CASSQAGRNEQFF.

This chain connects TRBV7-2 to TRBJ1-4; TRBD1 matches at 9 bases. Germline values: CDR1 SGHTA, CDR2 FQGNSA. This CDR3 is built from 15 residues. Losses at the gene ends were 4 bases for V and 8 bases for J; bases not matched to a gene: 8. The CDR3 loop reads CASSSIGQGSEKLFF. CDR3 coding DNA: TGTGCCAGCAGCTCTATCGGACAGGGGTCGGAAAAACTGTTTTTT.